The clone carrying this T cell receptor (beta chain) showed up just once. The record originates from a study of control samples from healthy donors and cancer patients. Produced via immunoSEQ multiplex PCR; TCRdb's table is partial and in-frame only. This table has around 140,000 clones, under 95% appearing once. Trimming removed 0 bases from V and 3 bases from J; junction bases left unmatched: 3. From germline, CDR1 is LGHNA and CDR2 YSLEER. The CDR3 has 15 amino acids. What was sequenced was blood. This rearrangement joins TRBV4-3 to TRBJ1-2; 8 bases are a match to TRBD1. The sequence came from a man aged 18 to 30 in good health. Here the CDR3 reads CASSQDGTGDYGYTF. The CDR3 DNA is TGCGCCAGCAGCCAAGATGGGACAGGCGACTATGGCTACACCTTC.